This T cell receptor (beta chain) came from a study of OX40 agonist ivuxolimab in advanced cancers. Across the study: In this trial design, patients received ivuxolimab intravenously at 0.01 to 10 mg/kg every 2 weeks.

Points from the study as a whole: Specificity for antigen went undetermined in the expanded peripheral T cells. Doses of 0.1 to 3.0 mg/kg were accompanied by clonal expansion of CD4+ and CD8+ blood T cells by week 6.

Any history of autoimmune disease or systemic immunosuppression disqualified patients. Worth noting for this clone: Its antigen is unidentified.

Profiling relied on immunoSEQ multiplex PCR, and the TCRdb table lists in-frame clones only, not all of them. The data contain 21,000 or so clones, around 85% of them seen just once; the ten biggest clones take up 31%. Trimming cost V 6 bases and J 2 bases; bases outside gene matches: 7. Germline V lookup: CDR1 SGHTA, CDR2 FQGTGA. This CDR3 region has 16 residues. The source was CD4+ or CD8+ T cells sorted from blood, collected in a trial of the OX40 agonist ivuxolimab. This clonotype originated in an adult with an advanced solid tumor such as melanoma, head and neck, liver or kidney cancer. V and J are TRBV7-3 and TRBJ2-1, with TRBD2 matching 10 bases. DNA for the CDR3: TGTGCCAGCAGTTCCAGCGGGAGGGGACCCTACAATGAGCAGTTCTTC. Its translation is CASSSSGRGPYNEQFF.